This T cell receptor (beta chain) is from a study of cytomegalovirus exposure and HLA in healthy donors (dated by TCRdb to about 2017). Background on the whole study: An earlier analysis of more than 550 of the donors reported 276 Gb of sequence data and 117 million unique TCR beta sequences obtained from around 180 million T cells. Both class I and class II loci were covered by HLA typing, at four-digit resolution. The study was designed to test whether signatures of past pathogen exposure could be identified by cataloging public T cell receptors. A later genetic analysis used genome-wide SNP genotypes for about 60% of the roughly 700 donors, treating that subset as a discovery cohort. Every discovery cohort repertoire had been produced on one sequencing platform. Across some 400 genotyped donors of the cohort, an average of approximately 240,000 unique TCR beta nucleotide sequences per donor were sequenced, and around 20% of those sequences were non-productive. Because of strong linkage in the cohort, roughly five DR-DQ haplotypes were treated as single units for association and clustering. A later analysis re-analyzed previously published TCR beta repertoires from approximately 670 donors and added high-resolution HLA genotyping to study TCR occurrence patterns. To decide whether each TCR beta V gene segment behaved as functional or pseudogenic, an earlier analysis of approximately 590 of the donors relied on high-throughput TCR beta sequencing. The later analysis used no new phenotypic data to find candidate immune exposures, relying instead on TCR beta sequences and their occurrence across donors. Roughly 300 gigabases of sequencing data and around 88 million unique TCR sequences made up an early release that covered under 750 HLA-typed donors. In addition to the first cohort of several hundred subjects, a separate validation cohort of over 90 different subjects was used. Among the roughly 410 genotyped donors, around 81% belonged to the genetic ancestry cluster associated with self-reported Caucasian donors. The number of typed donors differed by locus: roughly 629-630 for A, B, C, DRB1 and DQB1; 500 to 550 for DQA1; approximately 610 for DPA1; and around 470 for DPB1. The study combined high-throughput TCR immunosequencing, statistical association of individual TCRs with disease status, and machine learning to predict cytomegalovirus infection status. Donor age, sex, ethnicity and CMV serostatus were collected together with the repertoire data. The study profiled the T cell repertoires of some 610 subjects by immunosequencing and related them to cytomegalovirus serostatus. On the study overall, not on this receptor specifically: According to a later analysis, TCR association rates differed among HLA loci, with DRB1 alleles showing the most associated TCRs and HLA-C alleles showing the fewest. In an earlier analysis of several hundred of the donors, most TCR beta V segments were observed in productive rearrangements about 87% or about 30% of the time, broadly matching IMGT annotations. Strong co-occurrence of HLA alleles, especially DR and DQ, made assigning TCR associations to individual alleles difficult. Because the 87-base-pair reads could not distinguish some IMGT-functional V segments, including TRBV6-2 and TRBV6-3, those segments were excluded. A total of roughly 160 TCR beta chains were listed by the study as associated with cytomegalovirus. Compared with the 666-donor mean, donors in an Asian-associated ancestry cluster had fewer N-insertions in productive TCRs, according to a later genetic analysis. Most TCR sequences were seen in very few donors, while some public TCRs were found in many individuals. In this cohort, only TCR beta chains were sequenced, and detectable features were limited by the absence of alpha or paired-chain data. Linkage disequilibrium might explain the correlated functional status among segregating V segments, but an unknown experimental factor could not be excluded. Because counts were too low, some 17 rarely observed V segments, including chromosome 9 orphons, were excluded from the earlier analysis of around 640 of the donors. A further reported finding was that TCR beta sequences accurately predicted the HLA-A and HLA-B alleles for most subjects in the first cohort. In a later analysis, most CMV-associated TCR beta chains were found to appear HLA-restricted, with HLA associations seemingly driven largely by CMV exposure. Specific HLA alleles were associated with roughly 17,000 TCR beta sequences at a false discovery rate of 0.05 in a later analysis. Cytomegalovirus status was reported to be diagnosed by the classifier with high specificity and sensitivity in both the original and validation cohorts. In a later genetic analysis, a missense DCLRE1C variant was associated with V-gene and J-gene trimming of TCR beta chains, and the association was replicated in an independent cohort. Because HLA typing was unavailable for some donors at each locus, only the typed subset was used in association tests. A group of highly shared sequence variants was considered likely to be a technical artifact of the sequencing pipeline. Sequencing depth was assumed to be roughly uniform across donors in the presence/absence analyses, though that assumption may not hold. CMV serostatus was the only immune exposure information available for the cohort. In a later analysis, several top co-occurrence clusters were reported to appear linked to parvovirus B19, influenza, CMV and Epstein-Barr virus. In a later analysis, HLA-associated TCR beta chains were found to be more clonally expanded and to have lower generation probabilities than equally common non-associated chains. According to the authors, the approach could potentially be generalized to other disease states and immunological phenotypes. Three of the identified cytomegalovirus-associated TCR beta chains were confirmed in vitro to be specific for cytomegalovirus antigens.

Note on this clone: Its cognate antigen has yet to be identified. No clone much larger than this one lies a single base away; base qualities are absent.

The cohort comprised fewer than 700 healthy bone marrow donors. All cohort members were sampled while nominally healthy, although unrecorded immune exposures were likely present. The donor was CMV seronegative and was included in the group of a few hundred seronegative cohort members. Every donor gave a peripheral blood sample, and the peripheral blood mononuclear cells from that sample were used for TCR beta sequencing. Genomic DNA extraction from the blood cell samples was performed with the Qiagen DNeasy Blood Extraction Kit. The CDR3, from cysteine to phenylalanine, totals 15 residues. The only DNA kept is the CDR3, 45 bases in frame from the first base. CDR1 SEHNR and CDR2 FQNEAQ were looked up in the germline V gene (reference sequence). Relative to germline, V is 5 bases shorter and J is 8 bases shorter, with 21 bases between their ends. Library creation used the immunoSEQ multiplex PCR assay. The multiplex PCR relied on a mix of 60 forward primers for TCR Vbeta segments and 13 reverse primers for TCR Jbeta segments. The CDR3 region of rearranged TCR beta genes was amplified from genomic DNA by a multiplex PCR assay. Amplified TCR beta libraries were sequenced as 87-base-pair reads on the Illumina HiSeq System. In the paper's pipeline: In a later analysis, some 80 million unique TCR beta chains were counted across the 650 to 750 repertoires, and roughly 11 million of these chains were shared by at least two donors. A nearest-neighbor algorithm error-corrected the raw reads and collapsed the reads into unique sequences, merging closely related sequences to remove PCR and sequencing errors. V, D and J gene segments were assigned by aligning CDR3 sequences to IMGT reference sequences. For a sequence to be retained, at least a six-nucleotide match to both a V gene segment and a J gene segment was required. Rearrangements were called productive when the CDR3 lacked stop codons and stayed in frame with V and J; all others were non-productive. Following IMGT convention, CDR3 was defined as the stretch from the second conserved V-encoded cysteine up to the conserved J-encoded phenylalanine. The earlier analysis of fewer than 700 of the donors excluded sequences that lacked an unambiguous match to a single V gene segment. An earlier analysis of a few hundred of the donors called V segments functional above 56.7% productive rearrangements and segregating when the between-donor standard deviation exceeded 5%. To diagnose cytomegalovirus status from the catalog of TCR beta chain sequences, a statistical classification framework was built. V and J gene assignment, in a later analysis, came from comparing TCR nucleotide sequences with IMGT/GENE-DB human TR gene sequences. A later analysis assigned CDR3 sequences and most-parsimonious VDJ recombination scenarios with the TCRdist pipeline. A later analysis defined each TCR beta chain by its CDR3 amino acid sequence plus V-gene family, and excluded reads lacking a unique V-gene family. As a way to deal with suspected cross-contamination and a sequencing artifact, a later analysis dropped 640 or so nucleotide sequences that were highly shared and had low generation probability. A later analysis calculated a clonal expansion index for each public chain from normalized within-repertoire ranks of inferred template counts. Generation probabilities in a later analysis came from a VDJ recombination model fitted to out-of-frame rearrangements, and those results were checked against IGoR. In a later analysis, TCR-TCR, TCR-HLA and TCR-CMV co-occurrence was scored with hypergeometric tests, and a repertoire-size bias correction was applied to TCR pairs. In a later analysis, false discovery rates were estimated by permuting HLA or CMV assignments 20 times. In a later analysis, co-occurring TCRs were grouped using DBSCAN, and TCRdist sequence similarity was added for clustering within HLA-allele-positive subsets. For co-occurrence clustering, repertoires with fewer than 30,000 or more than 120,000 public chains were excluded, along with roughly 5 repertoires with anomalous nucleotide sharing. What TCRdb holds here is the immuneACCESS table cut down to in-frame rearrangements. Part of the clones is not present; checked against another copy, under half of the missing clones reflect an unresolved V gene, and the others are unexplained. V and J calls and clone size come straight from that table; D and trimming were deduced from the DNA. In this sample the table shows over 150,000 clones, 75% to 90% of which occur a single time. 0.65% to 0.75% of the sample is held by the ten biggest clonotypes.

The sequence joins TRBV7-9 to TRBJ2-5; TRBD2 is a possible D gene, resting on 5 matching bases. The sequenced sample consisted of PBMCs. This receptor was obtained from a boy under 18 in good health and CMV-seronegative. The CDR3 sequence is CASSPRWTAGETQYF. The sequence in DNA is TGTGCCAGCAGCCCCCGATGGACCGCCGGGGAAACCCAGTACTTC.